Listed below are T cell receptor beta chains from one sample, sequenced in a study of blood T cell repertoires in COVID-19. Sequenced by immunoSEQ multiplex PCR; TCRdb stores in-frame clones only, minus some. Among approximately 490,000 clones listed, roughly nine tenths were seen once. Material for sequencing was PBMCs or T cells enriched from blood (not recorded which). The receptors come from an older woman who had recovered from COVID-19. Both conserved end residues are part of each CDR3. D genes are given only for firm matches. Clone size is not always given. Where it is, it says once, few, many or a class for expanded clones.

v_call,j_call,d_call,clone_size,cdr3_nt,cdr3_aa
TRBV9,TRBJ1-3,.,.,TGTGCCAGCAGCCTCAGTGGGGACATACGAACCGCGAGCTCTGGAAACACCATATATTTT,CASSLSGDIRTASSGNTIYF
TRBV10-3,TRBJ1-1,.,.,TGTGCCATTAGGGGGATCAGGGGCGCAAACACTGAAGCTTTCTTT,CAIRGIRGANTEAFF
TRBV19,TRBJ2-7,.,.,TGTGCCAGTAGTGCCTCCGGGACAACGAGCTCCTACGAGCAGTACTTC,CASSASGTTSSYEQYF
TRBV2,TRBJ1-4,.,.,TGTGCCAGCGTCGGGCAGGGCACAACTAATGAAAAACTGTTTTTT,CASVGQGTTNEKLFF
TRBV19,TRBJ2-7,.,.,TGTGCCAGTAGTTCCATTGACAGGACCTACGAGCAGTACTTC,CASSSIDRTYEQYF
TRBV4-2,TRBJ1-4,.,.,TGTGCCAGTGCCTTCACAGGGCCCCATGAAAAACTGTTTTTT,CASAFTGPHEKLFF
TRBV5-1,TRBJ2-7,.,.,TGCGCCAGCAGCTTGGATCCCGGCTACGAGCAGTACTTC,CASSLDPGYEQYF
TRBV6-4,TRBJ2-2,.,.,TGTGCCAGCGCACGGGACTTTTCCACCGGGGAGCTGTTTTTT,CASARDFSTGELFF
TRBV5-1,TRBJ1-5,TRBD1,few,TGCGCCAGCAGCTTGGGGGGCAGGGGGTATCAGCCCCAGCATTTT,CASSLGGRGYQPQHF
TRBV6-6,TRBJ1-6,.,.,TGTGCCAGCAGCCAGGGGTTATACAATTCACCCCTCCACTTT,CASSQGLYNSPLHF
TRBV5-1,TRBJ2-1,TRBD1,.,TGCGCCAGCAGCTTGACGACGGGACAGGTCGGTGAGCAGTTCTTC,CASSLTTGQVGEQFF
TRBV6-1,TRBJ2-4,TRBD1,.,TGTGCCAGCAGTGACGTACGACAGGGGCCAGCCTTCAAAAACATTCAGTACTTC,CASSDVRQGPAFKNIQYF
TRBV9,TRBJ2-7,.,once,TGTGCCAGCAGCGTATCGACAGCCCACGAGCAGTACTTC,CASSVSTAHEQYF
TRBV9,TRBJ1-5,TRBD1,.,TGTGCCAGCAGCCCGGGACAGGGAGTGTATCAGCCCCAGCATTTT,CASSPGQGVYQPQHF
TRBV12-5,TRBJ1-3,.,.,TGTGCTAGTGGTTTGGGGGGGGACGCCTCTGGAAACACCATATATTTT,CASGLGGDASGNTIYF
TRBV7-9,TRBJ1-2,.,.,TGTGCCAGCAGCTCAGGGCCCGGAAACTATGGCTACACCTTC,CASSSGPGNYGYTF
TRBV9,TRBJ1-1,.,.,TGTGCCAGCAGCGTAAAATGGGGCGCTGAAGCTTTCTTT,CASSVKWGAEAFF
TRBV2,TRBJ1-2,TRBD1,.,TGTGCCAGCAGTAGAACAAGGGGGCAGGCTAACTATGGCTACACCTTC,CASSRTRGQANYGYTF
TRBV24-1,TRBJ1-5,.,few,TGTGCCACCAGTGAGCCTCCAGGTCCGAATCAGCCCCAGCATTTT,CATSEPPGPNQPQHF
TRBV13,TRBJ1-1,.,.,TGTGCCAGCGTCCCGACACCGAACACTGAAGCTTTCTTT,CASVPTPNTEAFF
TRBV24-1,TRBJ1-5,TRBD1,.,TGTGCCACCAGTGACCCACAGGGGTCCCAAAATCAGCCCCAGCATTTT,CATSDPQGSQNQPQHF
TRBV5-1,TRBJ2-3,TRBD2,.,TGCGCCAGCAGCTTAGCGGGGCCCCTGTCGGATACGCAGTATTTT,CASSLAGPLSDTQYF
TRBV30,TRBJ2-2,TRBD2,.,TGTGCCTGGAATATCCAGCGGGGGGGCACCGGGGAGCTGTTTTTT,CAWNIQRGGTGELFF
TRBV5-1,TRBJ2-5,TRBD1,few,TGCGCCTCATCGACAGGGGCTAAAGAGACCCAGTACTTC,CASSTGAKETQYF
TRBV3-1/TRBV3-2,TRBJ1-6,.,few,TGTGCCAGCAGCCAAGGGCGGTCTTCCCCCCTCCACTTT,CASSQGRSSPLHF
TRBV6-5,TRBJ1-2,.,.,TGTGCCAGCAGTTACTCGGGGGCACAGGTCTATGGCTACACCTTC,CASSYSGAQVYGYTF
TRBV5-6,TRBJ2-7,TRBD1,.,TGTGCCAGCAGCCCGGGACAGACTGACTACGAGCAGTACTTC,CASSPGQTDYEQYF
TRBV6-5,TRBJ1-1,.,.,TGTGCCAGCAGTTACCCTGGAACAGACGACACTGAAGCTTTCTTT,CASSYPGTDDTEAFF
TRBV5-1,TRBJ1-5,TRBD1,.,TGCGCCAGCAGCCTAGAGGGACAGAACAATCAGCCCCAGCATTTT,CASSLEGQNNQPQHF
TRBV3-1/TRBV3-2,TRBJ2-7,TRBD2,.,TGTGCCAGCAGCCATGGGTGGGAGGGGCTGAACGAGCAGTACTTC,CASSHGWEGLNEQYF
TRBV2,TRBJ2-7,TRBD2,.,TGTGCCGGCCTCGGGACTAGCGGGGGGATCCTACAGCAGTACTTC,CAGLGTSGGILQQYF
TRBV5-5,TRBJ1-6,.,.,TGTGCCAGCAGCTTTACCAGGGCCGGGAATTCACCCCTCCACTTT,CASSFTRAGNSPLHF
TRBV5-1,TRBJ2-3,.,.,TGCGCCAGCAGCACCTCTAGTCACTCTAGCACAGATACGCAGTATTTT,CASSTSSHSSTDTQYF
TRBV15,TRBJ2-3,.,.,TGTGCCACCAGCAGAGGTGGGGGCCCAGATACGCAGTATTTT,CATSRGGGPDTQYF
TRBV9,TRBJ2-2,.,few,TGTGCCAGCAGCGTAGCAGAGGGGAACACCGGGGAGCTGTTTTTT,CASSVAEGNTGELFF
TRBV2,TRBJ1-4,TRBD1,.,TGTGCCAGCATTACCGACAGGGGGCTAGAAAAACTGTTTTTT,CASITDRGLEKLFF
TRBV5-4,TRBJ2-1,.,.,TGTGCCAGCAGCCCTTCACCTATTTCCTACAATGAGCAGTTCTTC,CASSPSPISYNEQFF